In its sample, the clone carrying this TCR beta chain was seen once. Germline CDR1 reads SNHLY; CDR2 reads FYNNEI. The length of the CDR3 is 13 residues. V shed 5 bases and J shed 10 bases, with 18 bases lying between them. Original data processing: Estimation of nucleated cell counts relied on the amplification of reference gene primers. The repertoire was sequenced with immunoSEQ multiplex PCR; TCRdb's copy has only in-frame clones and lacks some. V, J and clone size are those of that table, while D and trimming were read from the DNA. The sample gives 110,000 or so clones, 81% of which show up once; 37% is in the top ten. The data derive from a study of blood T cell repertoires in COVID-19. Study summary: Spain, Italy and the United States supplied samples that represented acute and convalescent COVID-19. T cells, B-cell-depleted T cells, or PBMCs supplied cDNA or gDNA.

The TCR originated in a man aged 80 or over with acute or convalescent COVID-19. V gene TRBV2 combines with J gene TRBJ2-7, with a possible D match to TRBD1 (6 bases). Sequencing input: peripheral blood. For the CDR3, the DNA is TGTGCCAGCAGTTCGCAGGGGTTTTCTACCCAGTACTTC. Protein: CASSSQGFSTQYF.